This T cell receptor (beta chain) appears in the sequencing data of a study of T cell repertoires in cytomegalovirus infection. There are 15 residues in the CDR3. Germline loops: CDR1 SEHNR, CDR2 FQNEAQ (reference sequence). With 4 bases removed from V and 2 bases from J, the gap between germline ends came to 12 bases. In this sample, this clonotype turned up a few times. This may arise from a read error, as a much more abundant clone is one base away. TCRdb itself ran the reads through MiXCR, one entry per CDR3 protein. The sample carries just under 300,000 distinct CDR3 sequences, around 10% recorded once.

The rearrangement joins TRBV7-9 to TRBJ2-1, with TRBD1 as a possible D gene (6 bases). The sample consisted of PBMCs. The clonotype originates from a human donor in good health (CMV status not recorded). Some clones in this sample may be carry-over from other donors' samples. The CDR3 DNA follows: TGTGCCAGCAGCTCCCCAGGGGTCGCCTACAATGAGCAGTTCTTC. Translating gives CASSSPGVAYNEQFF.